This T cell receptor (beta chain) was found in a study of somatic mutations in cytotoxic T cells in rheumatoid arthritis. Looking at the study overall: The flow sorting of some V beta antibody-stained T-cell populations reached nearly 100% purity, and the sorted populations included V beta1+ cells sequenced for TCRB. Study-wide results and limits: Some patients, about an eighth of the roughly 60, had a largest CD8+ clone that exceeded 20% of CD8+ cells. Age-dependent increases in CD8+ clonality occurred in rheumatoid arthritis patients but not in healthy controls.

Turning to this clone: Its antigen is as yet unknown.

Isolation of the CD4+ and CD8+ populations was accomplished via positive magnetic bead selection, with purity assessed by flow cytometry. The method was immunoSEQ multiplex PCR; TCRdb's version includes in-frame clones alone and lacks a portion of them. The profile shows about 25,000 clones, under 75% of them singletons. Deletions cut 0 bases from V and 6 bases from J, with 6 bases between. This CDR3 region has 13 residues. Germline V gene data show CDR1 as MNHEY and CDR2 as SMNVEV (reference sequence). This chain uses TRBV27 with TRBJ2-1; D remains ambiguous. The receptor comes from a woman aged 18-29 years in good health. The specimen sequenced was CD8+ T cells sorted from blood. The CDR3 loop is CASSLSGSNEQFF. CDR3 sequence (DNA): TGTGCCAGCAGTTTATCTGGGTCCAATGAGCAGTTCTTC.